This TCR beta chain was found in a study of blood T cell repertoires in COVID-19. Study details: PBMCs, B-cell-depleted T cells, or T cells were the source of the cDNA or gDNA that made up the material.

In assigning cohorts, the study relied on participant-reported clinical history. People in the exposed group encountered a COVID-19 case within 2 weeks before entering the study. In the study's own analysis: Estimation of nucleated cell counts relied on the amplification of reference gene primers. Repertoires were generated with immunoSEQ multiplex PCR, while TCRdb's copy carries only in-frame clones and drops some. The D gene and trimming were derived from the DNA, and the V and J assignments and clone size from that table. The data contain 150,000 or so clones, 75% to 90% of them singletons. The ends were cut back, 4 bases at V and 0 bases at J, with 6 bases in the middle. Per the germline V gene, CDR1 is KGHDR and CDR2 is SFDVKD. There are 14 residues in the CDR3.

Source material: PBMCs or T cells enriched from blood (not recorded which). This sequence joins TRBV24-1 and TRBJ1-3, with D perhaps matching TRBD1 (5 bases). The TCR originated in a man between 65 and 79 years old who had been exposed to COVID-19. The CDR3 nucleotides are TGTGCCACCAGTGACGACAGCTCTGGAAACACCATATATTTT. Its translation is CATSDDSSGNTIYF.